Detailed here is one TCR beta chain. Its target is not known. Primers: 60 Vbeta forward and 13 Jbeta reverse. Produced via immunoSEQ multiplex PCR; TCRdb's table is partial and in-frame only. The sample yields about 200,000 clones, roughly four fifths seen once. The data stem from a study of cytomegalovirus exposure and HLA in healthy donors. General study findings and limits: Association with HLA alleles at 0.05 false discovery rate was found for 15,000 to 20,000 TCR beta sequences in a later analysis.

The specimen was PBMCs. The sequence was obtained from a man between 18 and 29 years old in good health and CMV-seronegative.

Written as DNA, the CDR3 is TGTGCCACCAGCAGCTGGGGGGGCCTTCAGCCCCAGCATTTT. This codes for CATSSWGGLQPQHF. This chain joins TRBV15 and TRBJ1-5; possible D gene TRBD1, 6 bases. The CDR3 length is 14 residues. In germline, CDR1 is LNHNV, CDR2 YYDKDF (reference sequence). Trimming removed 3 bases from V and 6 bases from J, with 12 bases in between.